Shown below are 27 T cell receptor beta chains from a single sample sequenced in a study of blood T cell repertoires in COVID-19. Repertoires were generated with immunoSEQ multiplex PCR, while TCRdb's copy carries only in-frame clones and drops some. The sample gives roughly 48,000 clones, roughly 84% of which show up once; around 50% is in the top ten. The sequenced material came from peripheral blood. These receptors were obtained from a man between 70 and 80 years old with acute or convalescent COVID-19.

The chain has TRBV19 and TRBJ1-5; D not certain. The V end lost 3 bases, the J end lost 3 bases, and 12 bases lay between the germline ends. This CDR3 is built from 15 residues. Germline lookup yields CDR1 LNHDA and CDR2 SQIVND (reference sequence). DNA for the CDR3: TGTGCCAGTAGTATCGATATGACTAACAATCAGCCCCAGCATTTT. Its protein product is CASSIDMTNNQPQHF.

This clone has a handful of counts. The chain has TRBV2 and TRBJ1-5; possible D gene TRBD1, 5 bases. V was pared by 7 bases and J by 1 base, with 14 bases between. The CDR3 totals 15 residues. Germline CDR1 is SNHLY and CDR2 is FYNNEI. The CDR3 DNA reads TGTGCCAGCAACCCTAATGGACAAAGCAATCAGCCCCAGCATTTT. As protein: CASNPNGQSNQPQHF.

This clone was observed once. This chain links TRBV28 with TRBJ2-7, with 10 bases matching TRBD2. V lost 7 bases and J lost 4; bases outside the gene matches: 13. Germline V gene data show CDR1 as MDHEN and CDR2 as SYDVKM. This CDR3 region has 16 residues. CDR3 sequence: CASNPDRPSGSYEQYF. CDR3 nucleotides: TGTGCCAGCAACCCGGACCGGCCTAGCGGGAGTTACGAGCAGTACTTC.

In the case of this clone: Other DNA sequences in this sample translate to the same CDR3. The CDR3 reads CASSTTVNTEAFF. The CDR3 region has the DNA TGTGCCAGCAGTACGACAGTGAACACTGAAGCTTTCTTT. The rearrangement uses TRBV6-6 and TRBJ1-1; TRBD1 might be the D (5 bases). V lost 5 bases and J lost 0, with 7 bases in between. Germline V gene sequence: CDR1 MNHNY, CDR2 SVGAGI (reference sequence). This CDR3 is 13 amino acids long.

Written as DNA, the CDR3 is TGTGCCAGCAGTTACAGGACAGGGCCCTCGGAGCAGCCCCAGCATTTT. Residues: CASSYRTGPSEQPQHF. This chain links TRBV6-2 or TRBV6-3 with TRBJ1-5; 8 bases map to TRBD1. The germline V gene has CDR1 MNHEY and CDR2 SVGEGT. The CDR3 consists of 16 residues. Losses at the gene ends were 2 bases for V and 7 bases for J; bases not matched to a gene: 10.

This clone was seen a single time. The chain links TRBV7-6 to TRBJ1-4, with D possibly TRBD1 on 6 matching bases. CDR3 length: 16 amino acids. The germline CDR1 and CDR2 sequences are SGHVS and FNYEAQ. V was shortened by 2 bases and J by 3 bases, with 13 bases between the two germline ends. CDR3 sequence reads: CASSLSWGRSNEKLFF. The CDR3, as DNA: TGTGCCAGCAGCTTAAGTTGGGGGCGGTCTAATGAAAAACTGTTTTTT.

In DNA form, the CDR3 reads TGCGCCAGCAGCTCGGGTCCCTACGAGCAGTACTTC. Translated: CASSSGPYEQYF. The chain is built from TRBV5-1 and TRBJ2-7; D unresolved. V lost 3 bases, J lost 2 bases, and 6 bases lay in between. This CDR3 has 12 amino acids. CDR1 is SGHRS and CDR2 is YFSETQ in the germline V gene.

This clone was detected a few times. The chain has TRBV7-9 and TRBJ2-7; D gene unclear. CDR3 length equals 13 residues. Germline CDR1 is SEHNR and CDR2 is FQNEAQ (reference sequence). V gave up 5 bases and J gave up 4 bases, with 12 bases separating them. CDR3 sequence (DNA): TGTGCCAGCAGCGATCGCACTCGATACGAGCAGTACTTC. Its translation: CASSDRTRYEQYF.

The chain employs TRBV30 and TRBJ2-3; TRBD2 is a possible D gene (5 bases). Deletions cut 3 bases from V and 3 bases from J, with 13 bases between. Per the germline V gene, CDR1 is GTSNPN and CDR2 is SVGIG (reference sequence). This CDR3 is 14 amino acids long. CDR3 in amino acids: CAWRRLASTDTQYF. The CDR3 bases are TGTGCCTGGAGACGCCTAGCCTCTACAGATACGCAGTATTTT.

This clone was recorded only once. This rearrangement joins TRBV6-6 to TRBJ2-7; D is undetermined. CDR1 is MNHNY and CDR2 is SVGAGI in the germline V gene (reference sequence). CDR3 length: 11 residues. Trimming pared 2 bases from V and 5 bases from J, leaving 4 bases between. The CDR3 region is CASSYEDEQYF. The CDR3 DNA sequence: TGTGCCAGCAGTTACGAGGACGAGCAGTACTTC.

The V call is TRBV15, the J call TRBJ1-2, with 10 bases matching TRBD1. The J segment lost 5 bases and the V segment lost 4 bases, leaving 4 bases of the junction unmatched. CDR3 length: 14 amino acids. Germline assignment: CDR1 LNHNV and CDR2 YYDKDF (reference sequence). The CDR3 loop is CATSMGDRGYGYTF. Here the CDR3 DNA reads TGTGCCACCAGCATGGGGGACAGGGGATATGGCTACACCTTC.

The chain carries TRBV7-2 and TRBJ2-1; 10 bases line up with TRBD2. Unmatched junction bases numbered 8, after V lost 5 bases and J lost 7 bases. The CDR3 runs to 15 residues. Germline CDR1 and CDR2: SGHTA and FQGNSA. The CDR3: CASSPRLAGENEQFF. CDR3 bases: TGTGCCAGCAGCCCCCGACTAGCGGGTGAGAATGAGCAGTTCTTC.

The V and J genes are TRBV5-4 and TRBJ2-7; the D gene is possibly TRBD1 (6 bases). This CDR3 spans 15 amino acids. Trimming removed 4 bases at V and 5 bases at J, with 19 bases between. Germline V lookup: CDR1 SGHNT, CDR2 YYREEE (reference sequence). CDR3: CASSPRQGLQNEQYF. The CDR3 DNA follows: TGTGCCAGCAGCCCCCGGCAGGGGCTCCAGAACGAGCAGTACTTC. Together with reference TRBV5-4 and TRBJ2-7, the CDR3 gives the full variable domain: ETGVTQSPTHLIKTRGQQVTLRCSSQSGHNTVSWYQQALGQGPQFIFQYYREEENGRGNFPPRFSGLQFPNYSSELNVNALELDDSALYLCASSPRQGLQNEQYFGPGTRLTVT.

The CDR3 reads CASSGTANEKLFF. CDR3 in DNA: TGCGCCAGCTCCGGGACAGCAAATGAAAAACTGTTTTTT. The V gene is TRBV5-1, the J gene TRBJ1-4; 7 positions agree with TRBD1. Germline assignment: CDR1 SGHRS and CDR2 YFSETQ. V gave up 7 bases and J gave up 5 bases; unmatched junction bases: 5. The length of the CDR3 is 13 residues.

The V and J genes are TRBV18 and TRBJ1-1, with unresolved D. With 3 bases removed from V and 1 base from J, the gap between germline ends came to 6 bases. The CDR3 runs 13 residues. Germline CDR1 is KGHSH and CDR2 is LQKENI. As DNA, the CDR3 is TGTGCCAGCTCACCGCTAGAGAACACTGAAGCTTTCTTT. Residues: CASSPLENTEAFF.

The CDR3 loop reads CASSSGTGTGYTF. The CDR3 region has the DNA TGTGCCAGCAGTTCCGGGACAGGGACTGGCTACACCTTC. The chain couples TRBV12-3 or TRBV12-4 to TRBJ1-2; 9 nucleotides line up with TRBD1. The V gene end was trimmed by 4 bases and the J gene end by 7 bases; junction bases not matched to a gene: 4. The CDR3 loop spans 13 amino acids.

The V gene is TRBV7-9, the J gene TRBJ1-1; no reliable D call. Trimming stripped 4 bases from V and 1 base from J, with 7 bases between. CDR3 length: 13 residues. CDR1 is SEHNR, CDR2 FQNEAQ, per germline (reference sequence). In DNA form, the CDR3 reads TGTGCCAGCAGCTCCTACTCGAACACTGAAGCTTTCTTT. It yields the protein CASSSYSNTEAFF.

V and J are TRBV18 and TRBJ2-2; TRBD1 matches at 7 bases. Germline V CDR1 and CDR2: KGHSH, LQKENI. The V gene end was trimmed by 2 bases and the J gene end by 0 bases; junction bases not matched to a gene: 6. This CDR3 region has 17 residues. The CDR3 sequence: CASSPGGQLANTGELFF. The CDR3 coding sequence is TGTGCCAGCTCACCAGGGGGACAGCTCGCGAACACCGGGGAGCTGTTTTTT. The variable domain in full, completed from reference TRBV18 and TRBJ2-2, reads NAGVMQNPRHLVRRRGQEARLRCSPMKGHSHVYWYRQLPEEGLKFMVYLQKENIIDESGMPKERFSAEFPKEGPSILRIQQVVRGDSAAYFCASSPGGQLANTGELFFGEGSRLTVL.

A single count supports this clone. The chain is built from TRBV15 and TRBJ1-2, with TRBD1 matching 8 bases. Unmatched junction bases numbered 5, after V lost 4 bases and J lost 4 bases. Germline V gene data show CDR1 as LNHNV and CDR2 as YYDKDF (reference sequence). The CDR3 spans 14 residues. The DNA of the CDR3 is TGTGCCACCAGCATCCCAGGGGGCGTCTATGGCTACACCTTC. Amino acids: CATSIPGGVYGYTF.

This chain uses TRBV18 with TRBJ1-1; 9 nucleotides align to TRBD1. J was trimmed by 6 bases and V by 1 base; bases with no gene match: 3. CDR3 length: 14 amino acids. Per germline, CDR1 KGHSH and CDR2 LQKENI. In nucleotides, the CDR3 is TGTGCCAGCTCACCACAGGACAGGGGCGCTGAAGCTTTCTTT. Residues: CASSPQDRGAEAFF.

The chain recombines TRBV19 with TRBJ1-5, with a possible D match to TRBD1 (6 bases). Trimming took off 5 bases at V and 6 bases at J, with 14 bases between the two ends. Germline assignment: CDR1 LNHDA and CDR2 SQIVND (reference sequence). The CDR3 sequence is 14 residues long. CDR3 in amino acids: CASSPGGPGQPQHF. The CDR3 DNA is TGTGCCAGTAGTCCGGGGGGGCCGGGTCAGCCCCAGCATTTT. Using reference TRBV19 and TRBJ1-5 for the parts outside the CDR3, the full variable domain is DGGITQSPKYLFRKEGQNVTLSCEQNLNHDAMYWYRQDPGQGLRLIYYSQIVNDFQKGDIAEGYSVSREKKESFPLTVTSAQKNPTAFYLCASSPGGPGQPQHFGDGTRLSIL.

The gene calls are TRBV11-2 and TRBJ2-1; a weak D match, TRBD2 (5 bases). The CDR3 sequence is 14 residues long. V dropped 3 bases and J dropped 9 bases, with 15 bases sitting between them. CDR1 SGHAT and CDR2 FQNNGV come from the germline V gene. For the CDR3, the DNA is TGTGCCAGCAGCTTCCAACTAGGACTCGTTGAGCAGTTCTTC. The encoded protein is CASSFQLGLVEQFF. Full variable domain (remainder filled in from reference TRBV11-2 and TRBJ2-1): EAGVAQSPRYKIIEKRQSVAFWCNPISGHATLYWYQQILGQGPKLLIQFQNNGVVDDSQLPKDRFSAERLKGVDSTLKIQPAKLEDSAVYLCASSFQLGLVEQFFGPGTRLTVL.

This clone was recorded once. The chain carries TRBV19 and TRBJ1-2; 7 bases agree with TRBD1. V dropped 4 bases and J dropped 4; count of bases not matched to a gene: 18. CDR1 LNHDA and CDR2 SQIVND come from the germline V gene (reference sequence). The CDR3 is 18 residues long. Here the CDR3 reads CASSTGQAGNLKSYGYTF. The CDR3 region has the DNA TGTGCCAGTAGTACTGGACAGGCCGGTAACCTTAAAAGCTATGGCTACACCTTC.

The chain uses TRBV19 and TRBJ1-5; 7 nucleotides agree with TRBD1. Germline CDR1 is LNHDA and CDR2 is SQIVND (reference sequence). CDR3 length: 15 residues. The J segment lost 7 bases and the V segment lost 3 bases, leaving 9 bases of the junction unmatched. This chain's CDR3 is CASSINSRGRQPQHF. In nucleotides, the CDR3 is TGTGCCAGTAGTATCAATAGCAGGGGGAGGCAGCCCCAGCATTTT.

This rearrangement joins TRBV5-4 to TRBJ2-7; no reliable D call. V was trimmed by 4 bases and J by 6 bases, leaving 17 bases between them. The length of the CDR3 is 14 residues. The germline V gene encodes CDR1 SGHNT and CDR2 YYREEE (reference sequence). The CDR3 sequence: CASSVSGSLSEQYF. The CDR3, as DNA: TGTGCCAGCAGCGTGTCCGGGTCACTCTCCGAGCAGTACTTC.

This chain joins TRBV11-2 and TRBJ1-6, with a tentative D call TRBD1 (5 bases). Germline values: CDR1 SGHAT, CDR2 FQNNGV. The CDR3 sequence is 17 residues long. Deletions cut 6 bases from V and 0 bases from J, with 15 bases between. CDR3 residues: CASRDIRQSSYNSPLHF. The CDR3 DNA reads TGTGCCAGCAGGGACATCCGACAGAGCTCCTATAATTCACCCCTCCACTTT.

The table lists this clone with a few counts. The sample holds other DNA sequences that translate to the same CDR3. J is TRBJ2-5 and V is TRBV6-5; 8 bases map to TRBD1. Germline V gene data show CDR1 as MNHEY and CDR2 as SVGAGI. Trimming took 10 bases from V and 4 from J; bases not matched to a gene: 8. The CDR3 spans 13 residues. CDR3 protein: CATSDRAPETQYF. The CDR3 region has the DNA TGTGCCACCTCGGACAGGGCCCCAGAGACCCAGTACTTC.